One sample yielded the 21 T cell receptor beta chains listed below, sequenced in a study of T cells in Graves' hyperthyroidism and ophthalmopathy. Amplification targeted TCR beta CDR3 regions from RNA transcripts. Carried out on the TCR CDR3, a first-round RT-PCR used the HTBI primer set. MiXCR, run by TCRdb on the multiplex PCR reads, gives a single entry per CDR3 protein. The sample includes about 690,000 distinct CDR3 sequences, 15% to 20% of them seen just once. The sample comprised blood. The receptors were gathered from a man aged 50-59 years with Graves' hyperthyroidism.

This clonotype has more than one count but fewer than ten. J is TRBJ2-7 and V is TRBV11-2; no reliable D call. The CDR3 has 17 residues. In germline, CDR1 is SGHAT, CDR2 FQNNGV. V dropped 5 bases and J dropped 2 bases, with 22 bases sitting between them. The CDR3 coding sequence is TGTGCCAGCAGCCCACCCTTGTTCACCCAACCTACCTACGAGCAGTACTTC. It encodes CASSPPLFTQPTYEQYF. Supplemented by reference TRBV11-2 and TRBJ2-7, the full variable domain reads EAGVAQSPRYKIIEKRQSVAFWCNPISGHATLYWYQQILGQGPKLLIQFQNNGVVDDSQLPKDRFSAERLKGVDSTLKIQPAKLEDSAVYLCASSPPLFTQPTYEQYFGPGTRLTVT.

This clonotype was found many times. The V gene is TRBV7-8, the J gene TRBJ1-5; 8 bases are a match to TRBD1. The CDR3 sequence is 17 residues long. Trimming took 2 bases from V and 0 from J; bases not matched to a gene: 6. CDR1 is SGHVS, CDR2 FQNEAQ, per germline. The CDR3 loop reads CASSLSAGGYSNQPQHF. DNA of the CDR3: TGTGCCAGCAGCTTATCTGCAGGGGGCTATAGCAATCAGCCCCAGCATTTT.

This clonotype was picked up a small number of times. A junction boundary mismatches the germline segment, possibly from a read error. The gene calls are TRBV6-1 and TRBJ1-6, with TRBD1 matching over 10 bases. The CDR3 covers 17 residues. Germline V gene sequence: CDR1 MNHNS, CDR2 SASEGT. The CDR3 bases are TGTGCCAGCAGTGGTCCGGGACAGGGGAGATATAGTTCACCCCTCCACTTT. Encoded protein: CASSGPGQGRYSSPLHF.

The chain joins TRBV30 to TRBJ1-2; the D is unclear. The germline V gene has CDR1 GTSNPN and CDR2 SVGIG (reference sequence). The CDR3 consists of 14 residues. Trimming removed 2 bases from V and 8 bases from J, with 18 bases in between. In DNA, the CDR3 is TGTGCCTGGAGTATTGGACTCATCTCTCAGGGCTACACCTTC. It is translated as CAWSIGLISQGYTF.

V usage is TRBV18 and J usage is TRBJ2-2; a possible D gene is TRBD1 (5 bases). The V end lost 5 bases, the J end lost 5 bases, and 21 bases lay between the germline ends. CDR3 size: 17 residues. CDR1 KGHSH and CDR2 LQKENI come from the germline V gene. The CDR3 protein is CASSSRAGIPRTGELFF. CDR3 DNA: TGTGCCAGCTCATCACGGGCAGGGATCCCTAGAACCGGGGAGCTGTTTTTT.

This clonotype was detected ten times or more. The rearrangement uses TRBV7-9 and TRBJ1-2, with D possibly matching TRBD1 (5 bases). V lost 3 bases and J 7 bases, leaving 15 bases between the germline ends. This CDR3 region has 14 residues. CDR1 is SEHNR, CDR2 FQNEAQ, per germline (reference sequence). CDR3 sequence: CASSFGGGAIGYTF. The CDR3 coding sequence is TGTGCCAGCAGCTTCGGGGGGGGAGCCATTGGCTACACCTTC.

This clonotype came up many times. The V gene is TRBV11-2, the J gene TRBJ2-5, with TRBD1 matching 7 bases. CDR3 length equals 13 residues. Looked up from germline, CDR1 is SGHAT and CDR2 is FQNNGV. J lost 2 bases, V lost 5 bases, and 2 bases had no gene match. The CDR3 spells CASSGQDQETQYF. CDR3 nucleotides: TGTGCCAGCAGCGGACAGGATCAAGAGACCCAGTACTTC. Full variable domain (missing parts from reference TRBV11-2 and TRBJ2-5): EAGVAQSPRYKIIEKRQSVAFWCNPISGHATLYWYQQILGQGPKLLIQFQNNGVVDDSQLPKDRFSAERLKGVDSTLKIQPAKLEDSAVYLCASSGQDQETQYFGPGTRLLVL.

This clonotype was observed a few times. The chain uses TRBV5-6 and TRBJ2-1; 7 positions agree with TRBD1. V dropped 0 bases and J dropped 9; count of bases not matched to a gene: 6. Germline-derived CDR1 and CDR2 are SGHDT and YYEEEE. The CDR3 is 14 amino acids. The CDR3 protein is CASSLERGLLEQFF. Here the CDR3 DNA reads TGTGCCAGCAGCTTGGAGAGGGGGCTGCTTGAGCAGTTCTTC.

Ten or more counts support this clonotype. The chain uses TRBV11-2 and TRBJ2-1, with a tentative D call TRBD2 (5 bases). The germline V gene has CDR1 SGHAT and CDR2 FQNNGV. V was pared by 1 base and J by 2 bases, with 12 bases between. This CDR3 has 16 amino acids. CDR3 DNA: TGTGCCAGCAGCTTAGGAGCGGAGACGCCCTACAATGAGCAGTTCTTC. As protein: CASSLGAETPYNEQFF.

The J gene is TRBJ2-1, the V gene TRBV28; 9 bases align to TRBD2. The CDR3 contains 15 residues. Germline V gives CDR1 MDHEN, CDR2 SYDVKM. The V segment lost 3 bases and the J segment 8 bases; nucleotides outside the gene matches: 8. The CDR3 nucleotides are TGTGCCAGCAGTTTTCAAGCGGGAGGCCCCGATGAGCAGTTCTTC. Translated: CASSFQAGGPDEQFF. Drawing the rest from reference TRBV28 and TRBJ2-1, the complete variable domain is DVKVTQSSRYLVKRTGEKVFLECVQDMDHENMFWYRQDPGLGLRLIYFSYDVKMKEKGDIPEGYSVSREKKERFSLILESASTNQTSMYLCASSFQAGGPDEQFFGPGTRLTVL.

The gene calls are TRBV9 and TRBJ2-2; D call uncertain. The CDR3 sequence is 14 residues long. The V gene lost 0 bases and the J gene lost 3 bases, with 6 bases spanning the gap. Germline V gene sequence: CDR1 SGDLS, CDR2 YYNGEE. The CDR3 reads CASSVDWDTGELFF. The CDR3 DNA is TGTGCCAGCAGCGTAGATTGGGACACCGGGGAGCTGTTTTTT.

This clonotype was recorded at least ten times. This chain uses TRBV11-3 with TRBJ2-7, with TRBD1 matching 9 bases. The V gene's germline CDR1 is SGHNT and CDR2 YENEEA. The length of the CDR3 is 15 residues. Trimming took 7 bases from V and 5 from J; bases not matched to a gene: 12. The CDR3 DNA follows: TGTGCCAGCACCTTGAGACAGGGGGTAAATGACGAGCAGTACTTC. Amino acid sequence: CASTLRQGVNDEQYF.

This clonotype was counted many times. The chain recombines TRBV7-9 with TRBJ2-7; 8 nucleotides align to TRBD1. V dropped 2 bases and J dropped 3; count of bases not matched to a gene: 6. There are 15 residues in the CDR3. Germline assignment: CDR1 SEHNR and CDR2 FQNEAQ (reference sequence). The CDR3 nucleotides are TGTGCCAGCAGCTTAATGGGACAGGCAGACTACGAGCAGTACTTC. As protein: CASSLMGQADYEQYF.

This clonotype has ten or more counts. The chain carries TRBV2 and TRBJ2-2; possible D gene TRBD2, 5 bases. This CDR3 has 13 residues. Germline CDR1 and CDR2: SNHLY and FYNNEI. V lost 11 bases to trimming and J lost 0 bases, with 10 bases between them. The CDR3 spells CAGQRSNTGELFF. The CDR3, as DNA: TGTGCCGGTCAGCGGTCGAACACCGGGGAGCTGTTTTTT.

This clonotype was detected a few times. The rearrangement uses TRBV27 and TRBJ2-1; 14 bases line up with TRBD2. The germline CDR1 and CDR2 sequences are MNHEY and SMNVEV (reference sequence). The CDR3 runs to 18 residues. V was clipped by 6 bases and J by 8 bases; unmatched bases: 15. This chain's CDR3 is CASSTTGTSGSWGDEQFF. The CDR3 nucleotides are TGTGCCAGCAGCACCACCGGGACTAGCGGGAGTTGGGGAGATGAGCAGTTCTTC.

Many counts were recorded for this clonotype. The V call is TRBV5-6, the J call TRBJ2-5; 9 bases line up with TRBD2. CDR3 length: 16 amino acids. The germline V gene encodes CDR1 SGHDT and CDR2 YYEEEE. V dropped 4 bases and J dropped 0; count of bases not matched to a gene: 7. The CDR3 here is CASSPYSGRDQETQYF. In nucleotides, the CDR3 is TGTGCCAGCAGCCCATATAGCGGGAGAGACCAAGAGACCCAGTACTTC.

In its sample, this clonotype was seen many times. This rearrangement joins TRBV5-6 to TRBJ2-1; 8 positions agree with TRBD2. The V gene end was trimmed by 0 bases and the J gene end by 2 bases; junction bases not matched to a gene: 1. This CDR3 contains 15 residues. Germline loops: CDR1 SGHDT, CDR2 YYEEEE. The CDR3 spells CASSLGTSTYNEQFF. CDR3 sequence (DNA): TGTGCCAGCAGCTTGGGGACTAGCACCTACAATGAGCAGTTCTTC. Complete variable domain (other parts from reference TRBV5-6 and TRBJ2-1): DAGVTQSPTHLIKTRGQQVTLRCSPKSGHDTVSWYQQALGQGPQFIFQYYEEEERQRGNFPDRFSGHQFPNYSSELNVNALLLGDSALYLCASSLGTSTYNEQFFGPGTRLTVL.

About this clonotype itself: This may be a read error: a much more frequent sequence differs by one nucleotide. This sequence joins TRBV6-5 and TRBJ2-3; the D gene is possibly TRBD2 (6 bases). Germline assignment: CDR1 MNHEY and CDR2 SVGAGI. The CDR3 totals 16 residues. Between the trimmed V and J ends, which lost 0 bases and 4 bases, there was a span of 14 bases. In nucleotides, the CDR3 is TGTGCCAGCAGTTACTCTGTGCGGGAAGGATCAGATACGCAGTATTTT. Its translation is CASSYSVREGSDTQYF.

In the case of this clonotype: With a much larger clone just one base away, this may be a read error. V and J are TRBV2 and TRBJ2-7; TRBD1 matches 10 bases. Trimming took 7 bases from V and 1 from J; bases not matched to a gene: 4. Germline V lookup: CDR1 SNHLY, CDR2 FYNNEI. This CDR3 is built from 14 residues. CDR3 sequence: CASIRDRGSYEQYF. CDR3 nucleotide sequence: TGTGCCAGCATCCGGGACAGGGGATCCTACGAGCAGTACTTC. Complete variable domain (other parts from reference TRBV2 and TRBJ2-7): EPEVTQTPSHQVTQMGQEVILRCVPISNHLYFYWYRQILGQKVEFLVSFYNNEISEKSEIFDDQFSVERPDGSNFTLKIRSTKLEDSAMYFCASIRDRGSYEQYFGPGTRLTVT.

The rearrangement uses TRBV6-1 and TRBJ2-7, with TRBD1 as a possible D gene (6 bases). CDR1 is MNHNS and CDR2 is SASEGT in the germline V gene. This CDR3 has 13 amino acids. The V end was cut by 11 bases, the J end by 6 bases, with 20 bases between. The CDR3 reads CAGGQPTTFEQYF. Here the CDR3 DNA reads TGTGCCGGCGGACAGCCGACGACTTTCGAGCAGTACTTC.

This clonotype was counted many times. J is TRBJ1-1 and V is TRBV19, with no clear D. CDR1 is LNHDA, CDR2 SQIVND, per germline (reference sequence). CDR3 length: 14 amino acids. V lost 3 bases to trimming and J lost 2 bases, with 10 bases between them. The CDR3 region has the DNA TGTGCCAGTAGTATCGGACGGGATAACACTGAAGCTTTCTTT. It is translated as CASSIGRDNTEAFF.